This TCR beta chain was sequenced during a study of shared clonotypes between healthy human individuals. Overall study findings and caveats: Clonotypes shared by all four donors outscored non-shared clonotypes in generation probability. What naive subsets generally showed was a larger estimated richness than memory subsets showed.

For this clone: Its target is not known.

Trimming removed 2 bases from V and 2 bases from J, with 13 bases in between. The germline CDR1 and CDR2 sequences are MNHEY and SMNVEV (reference sequence). The CDR3 totals 15 residues. DNA at roughly 0.2 ug, 25,000 to 30,000 T cell genomes, went into sorted-subset replicate PCRs. Per the original methods: Filtering differed for immunoSEQ, which gave only junction sequences without quality scores. This table comes from immunoSEQ multiplex PCR, and its TCRdb copy is limited to in-frame clones, with some not included. D and trimming come from the DNA, and the V and J calls and clone size come from that table. This sample has almost 750,000 clones, with approximately 72% found just once.

Sequenced input: memory CD4+ T cells sorted from blood. Subset noted: CD45RA-negative fraction. The receptor was derived from a woman between 25 and 40 years old in good health. The chain couples TRBV27 to TRBJ2-7; D might be TRBD1 or TRBD2, each matching 5 bases. The CDR3 nucleotides are TGTGCCAGCAGTTTAAAATTCGGGGACCCCTACGAGCAGTACTTC. This codes for CASSLKFGDPYEQYF.